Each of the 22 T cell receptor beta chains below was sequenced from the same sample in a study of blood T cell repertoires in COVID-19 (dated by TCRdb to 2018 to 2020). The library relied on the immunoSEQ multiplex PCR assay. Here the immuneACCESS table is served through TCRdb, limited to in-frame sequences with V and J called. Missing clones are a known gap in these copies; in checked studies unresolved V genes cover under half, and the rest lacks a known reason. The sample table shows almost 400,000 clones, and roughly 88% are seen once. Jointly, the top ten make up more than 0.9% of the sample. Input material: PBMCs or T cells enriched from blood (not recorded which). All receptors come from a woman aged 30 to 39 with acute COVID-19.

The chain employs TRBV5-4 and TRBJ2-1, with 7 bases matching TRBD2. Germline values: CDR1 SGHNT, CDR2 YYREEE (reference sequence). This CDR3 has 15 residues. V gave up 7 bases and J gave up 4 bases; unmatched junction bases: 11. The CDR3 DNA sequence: TGTGCCAGCGGAGATTACGGGGGGTCATACAATGAGCAGTTCTTC. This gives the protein CASGDYGGSYNEQFF.

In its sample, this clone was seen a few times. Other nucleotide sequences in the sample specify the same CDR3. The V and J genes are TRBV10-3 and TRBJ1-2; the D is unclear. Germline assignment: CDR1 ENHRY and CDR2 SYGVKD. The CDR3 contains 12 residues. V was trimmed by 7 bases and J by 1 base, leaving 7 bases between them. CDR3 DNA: TGTGCCATCAAGCAAGATAACTATGGCTACACCTTC. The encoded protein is CAIKQDNYGYTF.

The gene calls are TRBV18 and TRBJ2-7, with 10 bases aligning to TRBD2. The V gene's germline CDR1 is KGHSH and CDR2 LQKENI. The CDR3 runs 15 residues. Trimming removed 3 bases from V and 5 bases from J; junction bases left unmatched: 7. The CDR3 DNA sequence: TGTGCCAGCTCACCCCCCGCTAGCGGGGGCAACGAGCAGTACTTC. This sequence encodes CASSPPASGGNEQYF.

The CDR3 DNA reads TGTGCCAGCAGCTCTTGGGTTAGGGGAACTAATGAAAAACTGTTTTTT. It yields the protein CASSSWVRGTNEKLFF. V usage is TRBV7-3 and J usage is TRBJ1-4, with D perhaps TRBD1 (5 bases). The CDR3 is 16 amino acids. CDR1 and CDR2 (germline): SGHTA, FQGTGA. Trimming took 4 bases from V and 1 from J, leaving 13 bases between them. Drawing the rest from reference TRBV7-3 and TRBJ1-4, the complete variable domain is GAGVSQTPSNKVTEKGKYVELRCDPISGHTALYWYRQSLGQGPEFLIYFQGTGAADDSGLPNDRFFAVRPEGSVSTLKIQRTERGDSAVYLCASSSWVRGTNEKLFFGSGTQLSVL.

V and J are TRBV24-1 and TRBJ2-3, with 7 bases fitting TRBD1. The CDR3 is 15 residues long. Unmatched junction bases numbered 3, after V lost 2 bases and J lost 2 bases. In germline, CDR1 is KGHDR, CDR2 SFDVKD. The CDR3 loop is CATSDSQGITDTQYF. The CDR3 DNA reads TGTGCCACCAGTGATTCACAGGGGATCACAGATACGCAGTATTTT.

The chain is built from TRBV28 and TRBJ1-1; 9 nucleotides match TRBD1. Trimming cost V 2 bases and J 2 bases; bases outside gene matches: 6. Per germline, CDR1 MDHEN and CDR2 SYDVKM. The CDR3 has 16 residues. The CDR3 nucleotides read TGTGCCAGCAGTTTACTCCCGGGACAGGGTAACACTGAAGCTTTCTTT. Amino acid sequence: CASSLLPGQGNTEAFF. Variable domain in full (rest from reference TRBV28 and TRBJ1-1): DVKVTQSSRYLVKRTGEKVFLECVQDMDHENMFWYRQDPGLGLRLIYFSYDVKMKEKGDIPEGYSVSREKKERFSLILESASTNQTSMYLCASSLLPGQGNTEAFFGQGTRLTVV.

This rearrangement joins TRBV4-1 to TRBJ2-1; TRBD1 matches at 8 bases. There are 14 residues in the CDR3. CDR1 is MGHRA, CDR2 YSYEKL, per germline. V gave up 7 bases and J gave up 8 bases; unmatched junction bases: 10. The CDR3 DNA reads TGCGCCAGCAATGCGAGGACAGGGTCCGATGAGCAGTTCTTC. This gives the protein CASNARTGSDEQFF.

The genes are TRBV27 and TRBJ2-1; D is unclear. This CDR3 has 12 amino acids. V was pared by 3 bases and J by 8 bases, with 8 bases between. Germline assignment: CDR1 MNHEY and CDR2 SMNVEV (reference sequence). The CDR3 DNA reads TGTGCCAGCAGTTTTATCGGGTATGAGCAGTTCTTC. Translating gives CASSFIGYEQFF.

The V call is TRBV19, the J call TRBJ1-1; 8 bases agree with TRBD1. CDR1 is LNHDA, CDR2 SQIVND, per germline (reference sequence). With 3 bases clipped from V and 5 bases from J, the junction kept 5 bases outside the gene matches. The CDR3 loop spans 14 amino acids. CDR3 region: CASSIGQGWTEAFF. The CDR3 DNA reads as TGTGCCAGTAGTATCGGACAGGGTTGGACTGAAGCTTTCTTT.

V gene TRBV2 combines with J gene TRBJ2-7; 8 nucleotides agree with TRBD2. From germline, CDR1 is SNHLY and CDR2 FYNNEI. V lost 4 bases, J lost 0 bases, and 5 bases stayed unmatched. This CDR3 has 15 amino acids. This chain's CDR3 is CASSVWRGDSYEQYF. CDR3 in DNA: TGTGCCAGCAGTGTGTGGCGGGGGGACTCCTACGAGCAGTACTTC.

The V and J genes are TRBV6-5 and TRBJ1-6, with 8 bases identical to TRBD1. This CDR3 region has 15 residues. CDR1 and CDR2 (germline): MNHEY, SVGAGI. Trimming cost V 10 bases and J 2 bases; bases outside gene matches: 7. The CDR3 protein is CATTGVETYNSPLHF. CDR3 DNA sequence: TGTGCCACGACAGGGGTGGAAACCTATAATTCACCCCTCCACTTT.

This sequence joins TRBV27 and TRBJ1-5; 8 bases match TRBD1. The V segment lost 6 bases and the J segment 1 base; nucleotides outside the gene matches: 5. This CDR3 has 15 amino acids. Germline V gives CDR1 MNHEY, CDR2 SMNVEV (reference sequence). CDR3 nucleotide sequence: TGTGCCAGCAGAGCAGGGGGCGCCAGCAATCAGCCCCAGCATTTT. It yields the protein CASRAGGASNQPQHF.

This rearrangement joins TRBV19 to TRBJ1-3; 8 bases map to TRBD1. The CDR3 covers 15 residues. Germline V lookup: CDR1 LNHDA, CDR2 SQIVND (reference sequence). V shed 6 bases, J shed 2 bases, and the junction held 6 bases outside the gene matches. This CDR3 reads CASSPATGAGNTIYF. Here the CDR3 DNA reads TGTGCCAGTAGCCCCGCGACAGGGGCTGGAAACACCATATATTTT.

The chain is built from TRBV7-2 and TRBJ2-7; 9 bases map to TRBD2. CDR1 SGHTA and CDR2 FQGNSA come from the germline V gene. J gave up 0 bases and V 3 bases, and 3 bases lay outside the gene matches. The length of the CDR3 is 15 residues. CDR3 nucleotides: TGTGCCAGCAGCTTGGGACTAGCCGGCTCCTACGAGCAGTACTTC. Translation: CASSLGLAGSYEQYF. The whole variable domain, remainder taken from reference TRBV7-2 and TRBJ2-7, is GAGVSQSPSNKVTEKGKDVELRCDPISGHTALYWYRQSLGQGLEFLIYFQGNSAPDKSGLPSDRFSAERTGGSVSTLTIQRTQQEDSAVYLCASSLGLAGSYEQYFGPGTRLTVT.

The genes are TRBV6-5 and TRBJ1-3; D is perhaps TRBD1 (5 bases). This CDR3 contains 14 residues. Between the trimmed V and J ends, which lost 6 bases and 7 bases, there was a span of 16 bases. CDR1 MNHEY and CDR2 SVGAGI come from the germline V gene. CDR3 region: CASSSRVFGNTIYF. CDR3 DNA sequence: TGTGCCAGCAGCTCCAGGGTGTTCGGGAACACCATATATTTT.

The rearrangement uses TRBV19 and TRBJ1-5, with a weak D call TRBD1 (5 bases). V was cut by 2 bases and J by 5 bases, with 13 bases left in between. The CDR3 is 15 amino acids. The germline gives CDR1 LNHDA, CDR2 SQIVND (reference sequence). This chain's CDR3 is CASSIKGRGDQPQHF. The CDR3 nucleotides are TGTGCCAGTAGTATAAAAGGGAGGGGTGATCAGCCCCAGCATTTT.

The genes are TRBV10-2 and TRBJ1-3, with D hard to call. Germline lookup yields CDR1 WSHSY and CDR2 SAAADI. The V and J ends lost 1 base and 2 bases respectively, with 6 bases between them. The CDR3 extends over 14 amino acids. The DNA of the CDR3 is TGCGCCAGCAGTGAGTGGGAGACTGGAAACACCATATATTTT. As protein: CASSEWETGNTIYF.

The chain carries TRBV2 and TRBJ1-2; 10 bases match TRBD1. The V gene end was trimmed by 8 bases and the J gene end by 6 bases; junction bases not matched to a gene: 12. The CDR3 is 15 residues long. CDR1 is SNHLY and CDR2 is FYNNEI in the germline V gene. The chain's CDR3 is CASVDYGTGEDGYTF. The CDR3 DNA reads TGTGCCAGCGTAGACTACGGGACAGGGGAAGATGGCTACACCTTC. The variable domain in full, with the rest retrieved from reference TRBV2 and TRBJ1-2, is EPEVTQTPSHQVTQMGQEVILRCVPISNHLYFYWYRQILGQKVEFLVSFYNNEISEKSEIFDDQFSVERPDGSNFTLKIRSTKLEDSAMYFCASVDYGTGEDGYTFGSGTRLTVV.

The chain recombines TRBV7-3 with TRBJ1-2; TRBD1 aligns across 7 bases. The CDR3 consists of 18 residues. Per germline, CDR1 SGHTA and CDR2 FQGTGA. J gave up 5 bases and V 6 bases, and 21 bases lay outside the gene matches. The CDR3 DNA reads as TGTGCCAGCAGTTCCAAAGACAGGGAAAGGCGAGGACCTTATGGCTACACCTTC. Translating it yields CASSSKDRERRGPYGYTF.

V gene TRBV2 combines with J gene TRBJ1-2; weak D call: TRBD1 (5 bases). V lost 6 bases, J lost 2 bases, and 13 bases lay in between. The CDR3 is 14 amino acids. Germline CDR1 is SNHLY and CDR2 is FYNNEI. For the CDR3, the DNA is TGTGCCAGCAGCGCCGACAGCTCGAACTATGGCTACACCTTC. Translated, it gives CASSADSSNYGYTF. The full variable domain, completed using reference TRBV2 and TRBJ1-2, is EPEVTQTPSHQVTQMGQEVILRCVPISNHLYFYWYRQILGQKVEFLVSFYNNEISEKSEIFDDQFSVERPDGSNFTLKIRSTKLEDSAMYFCASSADSSNYGYTFGSGTRLTVV.

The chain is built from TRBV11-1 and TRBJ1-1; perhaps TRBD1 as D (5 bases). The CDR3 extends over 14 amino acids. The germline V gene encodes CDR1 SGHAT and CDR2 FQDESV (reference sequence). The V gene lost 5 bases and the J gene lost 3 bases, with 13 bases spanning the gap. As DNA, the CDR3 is TGTGCCAGCAGCACCCTCCAGGGCGACACTGAAGCTTTCTTT. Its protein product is CASSTLQGDTEAFF.

The CDR3 bases are TGTGCCAGCTCACCCGGGACAGGGACGGGAGATACGCAGTATTTT. Its protein is CASSPGTGTGDTQYF. This chain links TRBV18 with TRBJ2-3, with TRBD1 matching over 9 bases. Germline loops: CDR1 KGHSH, CDR2 LQKENI. The V and J ends lost 3 bases and 5 bases, in that order; junction bases with no gene match: 6. CDR3 length equals 15 residues. Based on the CDR3 plus reference TRBV18 and TRBJ2-3, the full variable domain is NAGVMQNPRHLVRRRGQEARLRCSPMKGHSHVYWYRQLPEEGLKFMVYLQKENIIDESGMPKERFSAEFPKEGPSILRIQQVVRGDSAAYFCASSPGTGTGDTQYFGPGTRLTVL.